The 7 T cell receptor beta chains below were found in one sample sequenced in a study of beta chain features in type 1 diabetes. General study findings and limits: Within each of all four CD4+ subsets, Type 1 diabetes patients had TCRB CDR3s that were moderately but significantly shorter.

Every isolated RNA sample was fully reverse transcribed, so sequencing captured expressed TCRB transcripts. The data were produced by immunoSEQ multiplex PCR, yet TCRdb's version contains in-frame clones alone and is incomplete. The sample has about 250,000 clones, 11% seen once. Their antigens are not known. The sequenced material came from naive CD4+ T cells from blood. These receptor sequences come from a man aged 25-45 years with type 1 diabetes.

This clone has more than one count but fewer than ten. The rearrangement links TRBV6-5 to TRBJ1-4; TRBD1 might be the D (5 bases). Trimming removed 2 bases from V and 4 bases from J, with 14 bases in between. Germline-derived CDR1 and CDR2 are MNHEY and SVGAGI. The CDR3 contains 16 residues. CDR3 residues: CASSYGGVGINEKLFF. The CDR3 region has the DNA TGTGCCAGCAGTTACGGAGGGGTCGGTATTAATGAAAAACTGTTTTTT.

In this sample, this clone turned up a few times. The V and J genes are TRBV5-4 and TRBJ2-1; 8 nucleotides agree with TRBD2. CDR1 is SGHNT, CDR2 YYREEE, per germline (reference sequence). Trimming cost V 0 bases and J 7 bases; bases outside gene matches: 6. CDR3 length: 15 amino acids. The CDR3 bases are TGTGCCAGCAGCTTGGGCGGGGGGAGAAGAAATGAGCAGTTCTTC. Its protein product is CASSLGGGRRNEQFF.

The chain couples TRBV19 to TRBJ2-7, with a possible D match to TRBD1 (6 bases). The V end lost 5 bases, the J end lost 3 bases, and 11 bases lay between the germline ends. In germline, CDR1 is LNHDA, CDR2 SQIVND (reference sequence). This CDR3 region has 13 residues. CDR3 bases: TGTGCCAGTAGTGTGGACAGATTCTACGAGCAGTACTTC. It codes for CASSVDRFYEQYF.

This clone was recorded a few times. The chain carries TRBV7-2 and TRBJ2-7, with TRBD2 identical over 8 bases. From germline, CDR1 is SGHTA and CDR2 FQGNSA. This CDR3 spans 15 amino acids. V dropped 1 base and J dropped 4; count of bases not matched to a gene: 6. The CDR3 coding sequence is TGTGCCAGCAGCTTAGTAGTCGGCGGGGGGTACGAGCAGTACTTC. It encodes CASSLVVGGGYEQYF.

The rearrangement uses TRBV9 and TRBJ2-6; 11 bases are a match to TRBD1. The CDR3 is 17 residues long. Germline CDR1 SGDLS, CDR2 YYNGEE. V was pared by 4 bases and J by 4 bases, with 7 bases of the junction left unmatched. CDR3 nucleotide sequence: TGTGCCAGCAGCCCCGGGACAGGGGGAAGGGGGGCCAACGTCCTGACTTTC. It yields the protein CASSPGTGGRGANVLTF.

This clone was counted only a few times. This chain's CDR3 is CASSQDLGREQQPQHF. The DNA of the CDR3 is TGCGCCAGCAGCCAAGATCTCGGCAGGGAACAGCAGCCCCAGCATTTT. The chain uses TRBV4-3 and TRBJ1-5; possibly TRBD1 for D (5 bases). Germline V gene lookup returns CDR1 LGHNA and CDR2 YSLEER. Trimming removed 0 bases at V and 7 bases at J, with 16 bases between. The CDR3 is made up of 16 amino acids.

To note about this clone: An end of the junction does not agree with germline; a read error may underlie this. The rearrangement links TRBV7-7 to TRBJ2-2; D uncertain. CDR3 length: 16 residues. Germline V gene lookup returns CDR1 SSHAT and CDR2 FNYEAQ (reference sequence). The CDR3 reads CASSLGSVLNTGELFF. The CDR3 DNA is TGTGCTAGCAGCTTAGGATCAGTATTGAACACCGGGGAGCTGTTTTTT.